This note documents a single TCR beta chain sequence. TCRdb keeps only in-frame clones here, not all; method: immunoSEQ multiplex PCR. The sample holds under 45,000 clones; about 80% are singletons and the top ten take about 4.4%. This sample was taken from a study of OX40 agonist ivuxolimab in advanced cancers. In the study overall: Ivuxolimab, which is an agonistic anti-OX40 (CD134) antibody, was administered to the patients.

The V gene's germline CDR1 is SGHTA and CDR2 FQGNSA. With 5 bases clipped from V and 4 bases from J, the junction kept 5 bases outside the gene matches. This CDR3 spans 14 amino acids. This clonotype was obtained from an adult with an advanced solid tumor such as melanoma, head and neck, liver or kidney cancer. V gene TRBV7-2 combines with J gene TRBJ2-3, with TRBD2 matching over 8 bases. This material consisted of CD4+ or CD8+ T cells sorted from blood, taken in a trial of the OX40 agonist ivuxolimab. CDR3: CASSPLTSADTQYF. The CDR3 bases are TGTGCCAGCAGCCCCTTGACTAGCGCAGATACGCAGTATTTT. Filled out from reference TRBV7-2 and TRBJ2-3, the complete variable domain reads GAGVSQSPSNKVTEKGKDVELRCDPISGHTALYWYRQSLGQGLEFLIYFQGNSAPDKSGLPSDRFSAERTGGSVSTLTIQRTQQEDSAVYLCASSPLTSADTQYFGPGTRLTVL.